The 20 T cell receptor beta chains below all came from one sample that was sequenced in a study of blood T cells in healthy people across ages. With a J-beta primer mix and a sample-barcoded 5' primer, a second PCR ran roughly 6 to 11 cycles. MiXCR was run by TCRdb on the 5' RACE reads, yielding one entry per CDR3 protein. The sample records about 680,000 distinct CDR3 sequences, roughly 49% being singletons. The sample consisted of blood. These receptors came from a woman aged 55-69 years in good health.

This clonotype has a handful of counts. V usage is TRBV10-3 and J usage is TRBJ1-2; D remains unclear. Trimming removed 0 bases from V and 8 bases from J, with 10 bases in between. This CDR3 has 13 amino acids. CDR1 and CDR2 (germline): ENHRY, SYGVKD. The CDR3 here is CAISESAVGGYTF. Here the CDR3 DNA reads TGTGCCATCAGTGAGTCGGCCGTCGGCGGCTACACCTTC.

Written as DNA, the CDR3 is TGTGCCAGCAGCTTGACCGGACTAGCGGGAGTTCTCAATGAGCAGTTCTTC. Its protein is CASSLTGLAGVLNEQFF. The genes are TRBV11-2 and TRBJ2-1, with 13 nucleotides matching TRBD2. J gave up 6 bases and V 3 bases, and 8 bases lay outside the gene matches. Looked up from germline, CDR1 is SGHAT and CDR2 is FQNNGV. This CDR3 has 17 amino acids.

This sequence joins TRBV20-1 and TRBJ2-5, with D uncertain. The CDR3 has 13 amino acids. V lost 3 bases, J lost 2 bases, and 10 bases lay in between. Germline CDR1 DFQATT, CDR2 SNEGSKA (reference sequence). CDR3 in DNA: TGCAGTGCTAGCGGCCTGAAACAAGAGACCCAGTACTTC. Its translation is CSASGLKQETQYF.

This chain joins TRBV7-9 and TRBJ1-6; possibly TRBD1 for D (5 bases). V shed 4 bases and J shed 4 bases, with 8 bases lying between them. The CDR3 is made up of 14 amino acids. From germline, CDR1 is SEHNR and CDR2 FQNEAQ (reference sequence). CDR3 DNA sequence: TGTGCCAGCAGCTCCGACAGTTATAATTCACCCCTCCACTTT. Protein: CASSSDSYNSPLHF.

This rearrangement joins TRBV20-1 to TRBJ2-2; 12 bases are a match to TRBD2. Germline CDR1 is DFQATT and CDR2 is SNEGSKA (reference sequence). V trimming: 6 bases; J trimming: 7 bases; junction bases outside the gene matches: 12. There are 16 residues in the CDR3. The DNA for the CDR3 is TGCAGTGCCAAGACTAGCGGGAGTTCAGACCACGGGGAGCTGTTTTTT. It translates to CSAKTSGSSDHGELFF.

The chain combines TRBV18 with TRBJ2-1, with D possibly matching TRBD2 (6 bases). This CDR3 has 15 amino acids. Germline V gene sequence: CDR1 KGHSH, CDR2 LQKENI. Trimming stripped 9 bases from V and 4 bases from J, with 19 bases between. CDR3 nucleotide sequence: TGTGCCAGTCTACGAGGGAGCGGGCCTTACAATGAGCAGTTCTTC. Protein product: CASLRGSGPYNEQFF.

The CDR3 region is CSARLRGTEQYF. The CDR3 DNA reads as TGCAGTGCTCGCCTCAGGGGTACCGAGCAGTACTTC. The V gene is TRBV20-1, the J gene TRBJ2-5; TRBD1 is a possible D gene (6 bases). The assigned J gene may be wrong: the sequence end matches TRBJ2-7 better. CDR1 and CDR2 from the germline V gene are DFQATT and SNEGSKA (reference sequence). This CDR3 is 12 amino acids long.

This rearrangement joins TRBV28 to TRBJ2-7; no definite D call. The CDR3 is 14 amino acids. Between the trimmed V and J ends, which lost 6 bases and 2 bases, there was a span of 14 bases. In germline, CDR1 is MDHEN, CDR2 SYDVKM. The CDR3 loop reads CASSPADWTYEQYF. The DNA of the CDR3 is TGTGCCAGCAGCCCCGCCGACTGGACCTACGAGCAGTACTTC.

This clonotype was recorded at least ten times. The chain links TRBV6-2 or TRBV6-3 to TRBJ2-5, with no clear D. CDR1 MNHEY and CDR2 SVGEGT come from the germline V gene. The length of the CDR3 is 12 residues. The V end was cut by 2 bases, the J end by 5 bases, with 6 bases between. DNA of the CDR3: TGTGCCAGCAGTTACCTGACGGAGACCCAGTACTTC. Translating it yields CASSYLTETQYF.

This chain links TRBV21-1 with TRBJ1-4; the table's D call, TRBD1, was not checked against the DNA. TRBV21-1 is a pseudogene. The CDR3 has 17 residues. The CDR3 DNA is TGTGCCAGCAGCAAAGGGACAGGGAGGTCCACTAATGAAAAACTGTTTTTT. Protein product: CASSKGTGRSTNEKLFF.

J is TRBJ1-1 and V is TRBV2; D remains ambiguous. The CDR3 is made up of 13 amino acids. The V gene's germline CDR1 is SNHLY and CDR2 FYNNEI. The ends were cut back, 10 bases at V and 0 bases at J, with 12 bases in the middle. The CDR3 loop reads CATARRLNTEAFF. The CDR3 DNA reads TGTGCCACCGCCCGACGTCTGAACACTGAAGCTTTCTTT.

This clonotype was picked up a small number of times. The chain links TRBV25-1 to TRBJ2-7; the D is unclear. The CDR3 contains 11 residues. Between the trimmed V and J ends, which lost 4 bases and 2 bases, there was a span of 3 bases. The V gene's germline CDR1 is MGHDK and CDR2 SYGVNS. This chain's CDR3 is CASSATYEQYF. DNA for the CDR3: TGTGCCAGCAGTGCGACCTACGAGCAGTACTTC.

This clonotype was seen a few times. The V call is TRBV9, the J call TRBJ2-1; TRBD2 aligns across 14 bases. CDR1 is SGDLS, CDR2 YYNGEE, per germline. V trimming: 3 bases; J trimming: 6 bases; junction bases outside the gene matches: 5. The CDR3 totals 16 residues. The CDR3 region has the DNA TGTGCCAGCAGCGCAACCGGGACTAGCGGGAGCAATGAGCAGTTCTTC. Translated: CASSATGTSGSNEQFF.

The chain couples TRBV28 to TRBJ2-2, with 9 positions matching TRBD1. CDR3 length: 17 residues. V dropped 3 bases and J dropped 1; count of bases not matched to a gene: 6. Germline CDR1 is MDHEN and CDR2 is SYDVKM. The CDR3 reads CASSFPGQGRNTGELFF. The CDR3, as DNA: TGTGCCAGCAGTTTCCCCGGACAGGGGCGGAACACCGGGGAGCTGTTTTTT.

The rearrangement links TRBV20-1 to TRBJ2-5, with 7 bases matching TRBD1. The J call may be wrong; the DNA end is better matched by TRBJ2-7. Germline V gene lookup returns CDR1 DFQATT and CDR2 SNEGSKA (reference sequence). This CDR3 comprises 12 residues. CDR3 sequence: CGPQGQLNEQYF. CDR3 DNA: TGCGGGCCCCAGGGACAGCTCAACGAGCAGTACTTC.

The V gene is TRBV12-3 or TRBV12-4, the J gene TRBJ2-7; tentative D call: TRBD1 (6 bases). V gave up 3 bases and J gave up 2 bases, with 11 bases separating them. The CDR3 sequence is 14 residues long. CDR3 in DNA: TGTGCCAGCAGTTTTAGGGACACTACCTACGAGCAGTACTTC. This encodes CASSFRDTTYEQYF.

A few counts support this clonotype. The DNA for the CDR3 is TGTGCCAGCAGTTTGGCTAGCGGGAGGATAGGCAATGAGCAGTACTTC. Residues: CASSLASGRIGNEQYF. This chain links TRBV6-6 with TRBJ2-5; TRBD2 aligns across 11 bases. Germline assignment: CDR1 MNHNY and CDR2 SVGAGI (reference sequence). Germline trimming cut 4 bases from V and 11 bases from J; bases unmatched to any gene: 15. This CDR3 spans 16 amino acids.

J is TRBJ1-1 and V is TRBV3-1, with a possible D match to TRBD1 (6 bases). Trimming left V 4 bases short and J 4 bases short, with 10 bases between. CDR1 and CDR2 (germline): LGHDT, YNNKEL (reference sequence). This CDR3 has 13 residues. CDR3 residues: CASSRTGSTEAFF. CDR3 coding DNA: TGTGCCAGCAGCCGAACAGGGAGCACTGAAGCTTTCTTT.

This clonotype was detected only once. The CDR3 nucleotides are TGCGCCAGCAGCCAGGGACTGGGGGTGACTGAAGCTTTCTTT. Translation: CASSQGLGVTEAFF. The rearrangement joins TRBV4-3 to TRBJ1-1; the D gene is possibly TRBD1 (5 bases). The V end was cut by 3 bases, the J end by 5 bases, with 13 bases between. The CDR3 contains 14 residues. The germline V gene encodes CDR1 LGHNA and CDR2 YSLEER.

The CDR3 DNA follows: TGTGCCAGCAGCGTAGCCGGGGTCGAGCAGTACTTC. It codes for CASSVAGVEQYF. The V call is TRBV9, the J call TRBJ2-7; possibly TRBD2 for D (5 bases). Per the germline V gene, CDR1 is SGDLS and CDR2 is YYNGEE. The CDR3 extends over 12 amino acids. V dropped 0 bases and J dropped 6 bases, with 7 bases sitting between them.